This T cell receptor (beta chain) stems from a study of T cells in Graves' hyperthyroidism and ophthalmopathy. General study findings and limits: In the blood, most expanded thyroid clonotypes above 0.001 appeared as well.

Template material for amplifying TCR beta CDR3 regions consisted of RNA transcripts. An initial round of RT-PCR targeting the TCR CDR3 relied on the HTBI primer set. MiXCR, run by TCRdb on the multiplex PCR reads, gives a single entry per CDR3 protein. Of hundreds of thousands of distinct CDR3 sequences in the sample, around 17% were seen once. For this clonotype: Its antigen remains unidentified.

CDR1 and CDR2 (germline): SGHTS, YDEGEE. The CDR3 sequence is 15 residues long. V lost 3 bases, J lost 13 bases, and 20 bases lay in between. Sequencing was done on a sample of blood. The receptor's source is a woman under 30 with Graves' hyperthyroidism. V is TRBV5-8 and J is TRBJ1-6, with D possibly matching TRBD1 (5 bases). DNA of the CDR3: TGTGCCAGCAGCTCGGTAGGGACGATCCGCTCGCCCCTCCACTTT. This translates into CASSSVGTIRSPLHF.